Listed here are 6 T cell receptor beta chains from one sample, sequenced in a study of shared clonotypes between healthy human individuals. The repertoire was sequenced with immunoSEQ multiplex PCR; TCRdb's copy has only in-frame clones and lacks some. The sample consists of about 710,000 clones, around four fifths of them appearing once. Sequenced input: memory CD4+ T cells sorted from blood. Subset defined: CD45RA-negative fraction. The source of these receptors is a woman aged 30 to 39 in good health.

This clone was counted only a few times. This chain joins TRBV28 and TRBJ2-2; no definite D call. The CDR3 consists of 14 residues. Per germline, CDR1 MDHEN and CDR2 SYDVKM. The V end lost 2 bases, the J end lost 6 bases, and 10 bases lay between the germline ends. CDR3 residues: CASSLSLPPGELFF. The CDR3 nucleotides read TGTGCCAGCAGTTTAAGCCTACCGCCCGGGGAGCTGTTTTTT.

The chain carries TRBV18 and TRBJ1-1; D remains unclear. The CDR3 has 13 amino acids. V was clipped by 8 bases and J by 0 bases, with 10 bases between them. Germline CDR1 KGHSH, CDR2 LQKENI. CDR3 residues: CASVATMNTEAFF. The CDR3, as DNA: TGTGCCAGCGTCGCTACAATGAACACTGAAGCTTTCTTT.

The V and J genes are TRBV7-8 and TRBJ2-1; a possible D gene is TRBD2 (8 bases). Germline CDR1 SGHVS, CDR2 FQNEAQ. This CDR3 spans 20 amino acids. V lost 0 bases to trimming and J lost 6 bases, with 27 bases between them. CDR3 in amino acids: CASSLARGGPAGENPNEQFF. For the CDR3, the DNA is TGTGCCAGCAGCTTAGCCAGGGGGGGCCCAGCGGGAGAAAACCCCAATGAGCAGTTCTTC.

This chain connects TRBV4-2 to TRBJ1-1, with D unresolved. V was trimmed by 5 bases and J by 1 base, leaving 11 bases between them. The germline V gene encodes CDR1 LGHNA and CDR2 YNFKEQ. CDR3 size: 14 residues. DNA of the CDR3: TGTGCCAGCAGCGACGTGGACGGGAACACTGAAGCTTTCTTT. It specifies CASSDVDGNTEAFF.

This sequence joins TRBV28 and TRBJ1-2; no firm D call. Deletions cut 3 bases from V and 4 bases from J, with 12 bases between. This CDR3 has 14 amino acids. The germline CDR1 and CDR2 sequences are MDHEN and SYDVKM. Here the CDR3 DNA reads TGTGCCAGCAGTTTCCCTATGAAGAGCTATGGCTACACCTTC. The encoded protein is CASSFPMKSYGYTF.

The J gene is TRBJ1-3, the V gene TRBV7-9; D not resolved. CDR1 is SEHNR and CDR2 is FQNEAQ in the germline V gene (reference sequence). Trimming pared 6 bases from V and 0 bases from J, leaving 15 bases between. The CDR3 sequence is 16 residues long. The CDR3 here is CASRPGRSDSGNTIYF. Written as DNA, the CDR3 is TGTGCCAGCAGGCCAGGACGGTCCGACTCTGGAAACACCATATATTTT.